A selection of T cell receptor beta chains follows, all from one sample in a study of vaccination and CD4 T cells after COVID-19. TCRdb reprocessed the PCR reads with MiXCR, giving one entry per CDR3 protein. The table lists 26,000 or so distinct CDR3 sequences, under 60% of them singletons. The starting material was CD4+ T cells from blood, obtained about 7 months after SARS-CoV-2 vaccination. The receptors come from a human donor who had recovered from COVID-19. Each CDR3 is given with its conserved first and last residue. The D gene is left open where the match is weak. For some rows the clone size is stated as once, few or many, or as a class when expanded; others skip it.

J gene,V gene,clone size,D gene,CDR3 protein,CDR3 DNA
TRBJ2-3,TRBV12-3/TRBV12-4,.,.,CASSLRVVGTDTQYF,TGTGCCAGCAGTCTCAGGGTCGTTGGGACAGATACGCAGTATTTT
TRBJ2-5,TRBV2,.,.,CASSERTGQETQYF,TGTGCCAGCAGTGAACGAACAGGCCAAGAGACCCAGTACTTC
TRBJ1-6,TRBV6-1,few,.,CASSAAGSPLHF,TGTGCCAGCAGTGCGGCTGGCTCACCCCTCCACTTT
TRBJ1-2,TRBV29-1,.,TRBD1,CSAQGQNYGYTF,TGCAGCGCCCAGGGACAGAACTATGGCTACACCTTC
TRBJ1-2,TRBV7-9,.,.,CASSLGSFYGYTF,TGTGCCAGCAGCTTAGGCAGTTTCTATGGCTACACCTTC
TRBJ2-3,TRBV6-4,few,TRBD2,CASSDAGGTDTQYF,TGTGCCAGCAGTGACGCGGGAGGCACAGATACGCAGTATTTT
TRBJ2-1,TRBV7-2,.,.,CASSLGSTSRNEQFF,TGTGCCAGCAGCTTAGGATCGACTAGTCGCAATGAGCAGTTCTTC
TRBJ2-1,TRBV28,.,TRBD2,CASSFSGLAGDEQFF,TGTGCCAGCAGTTTTTCCGGACTAGCGGGGGATGAGCAGTTCTTC
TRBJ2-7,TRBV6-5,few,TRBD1,CASSYSGTGTYEQYF,TGTGCCAGCAGTTACTCCGGGACAGGGACCTACGAGCAGTACTTC
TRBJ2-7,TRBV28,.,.,CASSLSGDGYEQYF,TGTGCCAGCAGTTTATCAGGGGACGGGTACGAGCAGTACTTC
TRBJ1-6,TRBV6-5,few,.,CASSSTGPNSPLHF,TGTGCCAGCAGTTCCACGGGGCCCAATTCACCCCTCCACTTT
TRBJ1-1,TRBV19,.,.,CASSITGRTEAFF,TGTGCCAGTAGTATCACGGGTAGGACTGAAGCTTTCTTT
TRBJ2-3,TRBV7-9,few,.,CASSSPSTDTQYF,TGTGCCAGCAGCAGCCCTAGCACAGATACGCAGTATTTT
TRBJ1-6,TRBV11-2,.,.,CASRKGSGNSPLHF,TGTGCCAGCAGGAAGGGGAGCGGAAATTCACCCCTCCACTTT
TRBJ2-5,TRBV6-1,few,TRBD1,CASRGTAQETQYF,TGTGCCAGCAGGGGGACAGCACAAGAGACCCAGTACTTC
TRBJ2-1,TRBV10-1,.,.,CASSEIGDEQFF,TGCGCCAGCAGTGAGATTGGGGATGAGCAGTTCTTC
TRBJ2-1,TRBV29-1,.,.,CSVPPNSYNEQFF,TGCAGCGTCCCCCCGAACTCCTACAATGAGCAGTTCTTC
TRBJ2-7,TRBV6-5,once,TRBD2,CASSYFPGGPDEQYF,TGTGCCAGCAGTTACTTTCCGGGAGGGCCGGACGAGCAGTACTTC
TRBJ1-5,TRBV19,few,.,CASRTSSFSSNQPQHF,TGTGCCAGTCGGACTTCCTCCTTTTCCAGCAATCAGCCCCAGCATTTT
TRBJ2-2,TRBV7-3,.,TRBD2,CASSLLAPSGRAGELFF,TGTGCCAGCAGCTTACTAGCCCCTAGCGGGAGGGCCGGGGAGCTGTTTTTT
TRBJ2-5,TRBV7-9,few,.,CASSPPIIDREETQYF,TGTGCCAGCAGCCCACCCATTATAGATAGGGAGGAGACCCAGTACTTC
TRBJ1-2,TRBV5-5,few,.,CASSWRGDYGYTF,TGTGCCAGCAGCTGGAGGGGGGACTATGGCTACACCTTC
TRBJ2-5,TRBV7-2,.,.,CASSRDGKETQYF,TGTGCCAGCAGCCGGGACGGAAAAGAGACCCAGTACTTC
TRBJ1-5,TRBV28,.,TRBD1,CAVRKGTVNQPQHF,TGTGCCGTGCGCAAGGGGACAGTGAATCAGCCCCAGCATTTT
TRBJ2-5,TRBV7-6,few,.,CASSLGGSVGETQYF,TGTGCCAGCAGCTTAGGTGGGAGCGTGGGAGAGACCCAGTACTTC
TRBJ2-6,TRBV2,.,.,CASSRRSGPSVANVLTF,TGTGCCAGCAGTCGACGATCGGGACCCTCCGTGGCCAACGTCCTGACTTTC
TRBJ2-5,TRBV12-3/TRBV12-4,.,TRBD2,CASRGLAGLKETQYF,TGTGCCAGCAGGGGACTAGCGGGTCTCAAAGAGACCCAGTACTTC
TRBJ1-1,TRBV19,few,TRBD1,CASSWGQGNTEAFF,TGTGCCAGTAGTTGGGGACAGGGGAACACTGAAGCTTTCTTT
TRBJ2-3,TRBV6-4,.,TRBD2,CASSEGPSGGTDTQYF,TGTGCCAGCAGTGAGGGGCCTAGCGGCGGCACAGATACGCAGTATTTT
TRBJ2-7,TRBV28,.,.,CASSSHPRGSYEQYF,TGTGCCAGCAGTTCACACCCTAGGGGCTCCTACGAGCAGTACTTC
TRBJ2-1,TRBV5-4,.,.,CASSLSAASYNEQFF,TGTGCCAGCAGCTTATCAGCGGCCTCCTACAATGAGCAGTTCTTC
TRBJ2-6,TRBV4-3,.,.,CASSQDPDSGANVLTF,TGCGCCAGCAGCCAAGATCCCGACTCTGGGGCCAACGTCCTGACTTTC
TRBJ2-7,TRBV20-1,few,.,CSAPPPGHSYEQYF,TGCAGTGCTCCCCCTCCGGGACACAGCTACGAGCAGTACTTC
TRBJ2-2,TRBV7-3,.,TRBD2,CASSLTSGRPPGELFF,TGTGCCAGCAGCTTAACCAGCGGGAGACCGCCCGGGGAGCTGTTTTTT
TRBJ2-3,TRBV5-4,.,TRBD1,CASSLRDRSTDTQYF,TGTGCCAGCAGCTTGAGGGACAGGAGCACAGATACGCAGTATTTT
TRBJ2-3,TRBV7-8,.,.,CASSVGSWGFGTDTQYF,TGTGCCAGCAGCGTCGGTTCCTGGGGGTTCGGCACAGATACGCAGTATTTT
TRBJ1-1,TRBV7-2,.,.,CASSSYGGGNAEAFF,TGTGCCAGCAGCTCTTACGGTGGAGGGAACGCTGAAGCTTTCTTT
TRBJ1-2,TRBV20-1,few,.,CSEPGDYGYTF,TGCAGTGAGCCGGGGGACTATGGCTACACCTTC
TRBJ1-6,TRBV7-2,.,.,CASSFEGFYSPLHF,TGTGCCAGCAGCTTCGAGGGGTTTTATTCACCCCTCCACTTT
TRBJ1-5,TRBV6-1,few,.,CASGLQGNQPQHF,TGTGCCAGCGGGTTACAGGGCAATCAGCCCCAGCATTTT
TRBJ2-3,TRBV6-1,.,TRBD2,CASSERLAGGPDTQYF,TGTGCCAGCAGTGAAAGACTAGCGGGAGGGCCTGATACGCAGTATTTT
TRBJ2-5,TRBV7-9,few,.,CASSLFGVAVQETQYF,TGTGCCAGCAGCTTATTCGGTGTGGCCGTCCAAGAGACCCAGTACTTC
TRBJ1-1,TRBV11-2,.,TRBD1,CASSLGSWGTEVLNTEAFF,TGTGCCAGCAGCTTGGGCTCGTGGGGGACAGAAGTCTTGAACACTGAAGCTTTCTTT
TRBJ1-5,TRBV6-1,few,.,CASTLNSNQPQHF,TGTGCCAGCACCTTAAATAGCAATCAGCCCCAGCATTTT
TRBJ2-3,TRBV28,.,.,CASSPGQGPTDTQYF,TGTGCCAGCAGCCCCGGCCAGGGACCGACAGATACGCAGTATTTT
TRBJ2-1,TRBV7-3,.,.,CASSLTVGMYNEQFF,TGTGCCAGCAGCTTAACGGTGGGAATGTACAATGAGCAGTTCTTC
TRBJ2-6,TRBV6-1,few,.,CASTSTGANVLTF,TGTGCCAGCACTAGCACTGGGGCCAACGTCCTGACTTTC
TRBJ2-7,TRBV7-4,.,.,CASSGDGDEQYF,TGTGCCAGCAGCGGGGACGGGGACGAGCAGTACTTC
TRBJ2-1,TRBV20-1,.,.,CSAPFQSSYNEQFF,TGCAGTGCTCCCTTCCAAAGCTCCTACAATGAGCAGTTCTTC
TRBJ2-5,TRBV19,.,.,CASSPRTQETQYF,TGTGCCAGTAGTCCCAGGACTCAAGAGACCCAGTACTTC
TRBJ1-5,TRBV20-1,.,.,CSARTPGEPQHF,TGCAGTGCTAGAACCCCAGGGGAGCCCCAGCATTTT